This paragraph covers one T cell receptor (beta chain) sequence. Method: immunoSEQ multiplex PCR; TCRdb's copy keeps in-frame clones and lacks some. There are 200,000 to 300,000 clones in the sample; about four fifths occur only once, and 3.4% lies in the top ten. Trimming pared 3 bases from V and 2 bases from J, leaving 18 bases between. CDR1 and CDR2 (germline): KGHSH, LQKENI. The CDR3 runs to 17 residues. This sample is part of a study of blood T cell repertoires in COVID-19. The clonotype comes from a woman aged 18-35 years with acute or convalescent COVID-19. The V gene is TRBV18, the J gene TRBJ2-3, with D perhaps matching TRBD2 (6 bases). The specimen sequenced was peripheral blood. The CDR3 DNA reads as TGTGCCAGCTCACCCCATGGGTTGGGGGGAAACACAGATACGCAGTATTTT. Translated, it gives CASSPHGLGGNTDTQYF.